This TCR beta chain was profiled in a study of identical twins. TCRdb ran MiXCR on the 5' RACE reads and lists one entry per CDR3 protein. The repertoire holds 410,000 or so distinct CDR3 sequences, approximately 18% seen once, with around 12% in the top ten. Germline CDR1 is LGHNT and CDR2 is FRNRAP. Unmatched junction bases numbered 4, after V lost 6 bases and J lost 3 bases. This CDR3 comprises 14 residues. The chain carries TRBV12-5 and TRBJ2-2, with 7 nucleotides matching TRBD1. Sequencing used naive T cells sorted from blood. This sequence originates from a man in his fifties or sixties in good health. The chain's CDR3 is CASGRTGYTGELFF. CDR3 nucleotides: TGTGCTAGTGGCCGGACAGGTTACACCGGGGAGCTGTTTTTT.